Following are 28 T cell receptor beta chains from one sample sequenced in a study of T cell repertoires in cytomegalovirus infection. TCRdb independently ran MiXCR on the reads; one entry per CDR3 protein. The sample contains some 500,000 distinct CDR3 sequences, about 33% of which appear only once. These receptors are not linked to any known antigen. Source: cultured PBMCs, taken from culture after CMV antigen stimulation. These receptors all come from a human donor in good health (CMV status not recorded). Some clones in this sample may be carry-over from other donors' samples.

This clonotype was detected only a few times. The CDR3 region has the DNA TGTGCCAGCAGCCGACAGGGGAACACCGGGGAGCTGTTTTTT. Translating it yields CASSRQGNTGELFF. This chain joins TRBV7-2 and TRBJ2-2; 7 nucleotides agree with TRBD1. J was trimmed by 1 base and V by 5 bases; bases with no gene match: 1. CDR3 length: 14 residues. Germline values: CDR1 SGHTA, CDR2 FQGNSA.

This chain's CDR3 is CASSPFGGTNIQYF. In nucleotides, the CDR3 is TGTGCCAGCAGCCCCTTCGGGGGGACAAACATTCAGTACTTC. The chain joins TRBV11-2 to TRBJ2-4, with TRBD2 identical over 7 bases. CDR3 length: 14 residues. Germline-derived CDR1 and CDR2 are SGHAT and FQNNGV. Unmatched junction bases numbered 7, after V lost 5 bases and J lost 6 bases.

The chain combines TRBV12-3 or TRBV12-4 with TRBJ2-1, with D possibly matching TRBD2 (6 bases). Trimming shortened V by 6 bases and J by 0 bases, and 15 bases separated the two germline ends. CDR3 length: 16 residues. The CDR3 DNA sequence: TGTGCCAGCAGAGCTTGGGACTGGAGCTCCTACAATGAGCAGTTCTTC. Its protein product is CASRAWDWSSYNEQFF.

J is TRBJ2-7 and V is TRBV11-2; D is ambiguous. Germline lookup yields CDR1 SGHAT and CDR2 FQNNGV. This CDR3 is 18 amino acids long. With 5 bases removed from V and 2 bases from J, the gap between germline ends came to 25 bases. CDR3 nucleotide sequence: TGTGCCAGCAGCCCCACTGCACTCGCCAGCGAGCCCCCCTACGAGCAGTACGTC. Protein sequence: CASSPTALASEPPYEQYV.

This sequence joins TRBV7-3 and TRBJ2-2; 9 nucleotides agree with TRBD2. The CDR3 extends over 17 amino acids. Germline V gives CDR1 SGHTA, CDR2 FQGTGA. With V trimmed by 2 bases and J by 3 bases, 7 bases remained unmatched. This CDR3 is CASSLSLAGVDTGELFF. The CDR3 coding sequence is TGTGCCAGCAGCTTATCTTTAGCGGGAGTGGACACCGGGGAGCTGTTTTTT. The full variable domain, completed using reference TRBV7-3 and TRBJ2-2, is GAGVSQTPSNKVTEKGKYVELRCDPISGHTALYWYRQSLGQGPEFLIYFQGTGAADDSGLPNDRFFAVRPEGSVSTLKIQRTERGDSAVYLCASSLSLAGVDTGELFFGEGSRLTVL.

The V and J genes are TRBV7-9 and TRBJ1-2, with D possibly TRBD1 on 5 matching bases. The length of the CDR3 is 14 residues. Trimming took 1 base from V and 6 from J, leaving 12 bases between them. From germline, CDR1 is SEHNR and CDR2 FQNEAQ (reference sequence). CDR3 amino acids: CASSLEVVGDGYTF. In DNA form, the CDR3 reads TGTGCCAGCAGCTTAGAGGTGGTGGGGGATGGCTACACCTTC.

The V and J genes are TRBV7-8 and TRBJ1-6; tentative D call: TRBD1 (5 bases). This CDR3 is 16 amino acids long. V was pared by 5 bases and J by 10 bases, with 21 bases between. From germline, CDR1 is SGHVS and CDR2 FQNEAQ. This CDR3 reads CASSLAPDGGLSPLHF. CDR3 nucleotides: TGTGCCAGCAGCCTCGCTCCAGACGGGGGATTGTCACCCCTCCACTTT.

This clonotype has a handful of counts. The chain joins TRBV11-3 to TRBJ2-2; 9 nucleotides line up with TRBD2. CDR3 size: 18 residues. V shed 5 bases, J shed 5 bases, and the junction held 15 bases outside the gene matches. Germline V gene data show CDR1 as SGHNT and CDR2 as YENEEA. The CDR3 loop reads CASSAWRGGHSQTGELFF. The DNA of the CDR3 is TGTGCCAGCAGCGCCTGGCGGGGGGGACACAGTCAAACCGGGGAGCTGTTTTTT.

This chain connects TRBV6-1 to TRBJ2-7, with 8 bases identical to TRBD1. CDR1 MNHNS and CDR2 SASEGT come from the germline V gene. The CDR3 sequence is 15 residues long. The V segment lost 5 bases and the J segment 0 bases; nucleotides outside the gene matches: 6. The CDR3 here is CASSYRTGNSYEQYF. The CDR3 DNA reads TGTGCCAGCAGTTATCGGACAGGGAACTCCTACGAGCAGTACTTC.

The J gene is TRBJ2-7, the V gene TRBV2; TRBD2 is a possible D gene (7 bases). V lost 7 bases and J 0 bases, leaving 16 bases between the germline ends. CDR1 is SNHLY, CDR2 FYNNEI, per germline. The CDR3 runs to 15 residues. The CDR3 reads CASTKGGSGSYEQYV. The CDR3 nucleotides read TGTGCCAGCACTAAGGGGGGGTCGGGCTCCTACGAGCAGTACGTC.

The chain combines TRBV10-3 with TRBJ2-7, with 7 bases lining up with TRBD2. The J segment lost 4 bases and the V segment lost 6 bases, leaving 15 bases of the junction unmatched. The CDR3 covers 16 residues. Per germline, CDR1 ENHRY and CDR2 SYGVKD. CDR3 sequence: CAISPNPGLGEYEQYF. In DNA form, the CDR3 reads TGTGCCATCAGCCCGAACCCAGGACTAGGGGAGTACGAGCAGTACTTC.

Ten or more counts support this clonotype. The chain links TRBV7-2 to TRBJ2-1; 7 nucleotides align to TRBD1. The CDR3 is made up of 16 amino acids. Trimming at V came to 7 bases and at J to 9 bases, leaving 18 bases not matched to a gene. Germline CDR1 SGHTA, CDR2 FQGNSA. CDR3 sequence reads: CASTIRGTGNRGEQFF. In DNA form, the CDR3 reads TGTGCCAGCACAATAAGGGGTACAGGGAACAGGGGTGAGCAGTTCTTC.

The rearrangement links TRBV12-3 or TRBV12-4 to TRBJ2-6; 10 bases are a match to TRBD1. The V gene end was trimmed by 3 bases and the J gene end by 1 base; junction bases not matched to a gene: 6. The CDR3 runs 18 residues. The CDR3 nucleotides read TGTGCCAGCAGTTTTCGGGACAGGGGCTTGTCTGGGGCCAACGTCCTGACTTTC. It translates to CASSFRDRGLSGANVLTF.

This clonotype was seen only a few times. The CDR3 protein is CASSQGDVTDTQYF. The DNA of the CDR3 is TGCGCCAGCAGCCAAGGTGACGTCACAGATACGCAGTATTTT. The gene calls are TRBV4-3 and TRBJ2-3, with no clear D. This CDR3 has 14 amino acids. Trimming removed 1 base at V and 2 bases at J, with 7 bases between. Germline CDR1 and CDR2: LGHNA and YSLEER.

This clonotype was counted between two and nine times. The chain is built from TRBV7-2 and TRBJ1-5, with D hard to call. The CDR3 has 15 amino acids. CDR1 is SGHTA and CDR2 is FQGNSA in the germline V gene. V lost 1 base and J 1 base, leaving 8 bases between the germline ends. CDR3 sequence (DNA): TGTGCCAGCAGCTTAGTCGGGAAAAGCAATCAGCCCCAGCATTTT. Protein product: CASSLVGKSNQPQHF.

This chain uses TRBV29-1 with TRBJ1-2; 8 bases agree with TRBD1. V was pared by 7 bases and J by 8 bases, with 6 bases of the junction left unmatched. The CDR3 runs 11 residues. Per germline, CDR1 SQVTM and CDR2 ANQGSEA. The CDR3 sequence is CSAGGQGGYTF. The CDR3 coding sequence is TGCAGCGCAGGGGGCCAGGGGGGCTACACCTTC.

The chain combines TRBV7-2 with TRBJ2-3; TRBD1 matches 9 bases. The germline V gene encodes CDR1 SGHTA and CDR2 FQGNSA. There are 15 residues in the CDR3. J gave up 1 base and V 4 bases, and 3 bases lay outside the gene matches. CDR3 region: CASSWRTGGTDTQYF. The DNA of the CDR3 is TGTGCCAGCAGCTGGAGGACAGGGGGCACAGATACGCAGTATTTT.

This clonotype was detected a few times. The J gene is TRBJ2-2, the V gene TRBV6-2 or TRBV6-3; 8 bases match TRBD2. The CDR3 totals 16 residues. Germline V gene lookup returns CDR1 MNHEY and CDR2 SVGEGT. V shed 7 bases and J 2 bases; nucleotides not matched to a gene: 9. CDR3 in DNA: TGTGCCAGCAAAAAACGGGAGGGCATAAACACCGGGGAGCTGTTTTTT. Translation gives CASKKREGINTGELFF.

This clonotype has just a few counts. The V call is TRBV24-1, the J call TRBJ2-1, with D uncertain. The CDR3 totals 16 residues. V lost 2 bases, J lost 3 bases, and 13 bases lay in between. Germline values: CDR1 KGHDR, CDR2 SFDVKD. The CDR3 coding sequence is TGTGCCACCAGTGATTCTTGGACGGTTTTCTACAATGAGCAGTTCTTC. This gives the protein CATSDSWTVFYNEQFF.

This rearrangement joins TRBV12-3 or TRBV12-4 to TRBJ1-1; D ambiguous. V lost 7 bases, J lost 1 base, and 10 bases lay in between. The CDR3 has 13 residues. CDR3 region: CASTSPRNTEAFF. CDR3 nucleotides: TGTGCCAGCACCTCCCCCCGGAACACTGAAGCTTTCTTT.

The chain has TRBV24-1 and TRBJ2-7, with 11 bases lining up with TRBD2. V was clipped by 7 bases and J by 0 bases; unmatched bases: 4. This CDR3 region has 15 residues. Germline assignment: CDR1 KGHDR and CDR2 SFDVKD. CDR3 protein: CATSTSGRNSYEQYF. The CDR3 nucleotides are TGTGCCACCAGCACTAGCGGGAGAAACTCCTACGAGCAGTACTTC.

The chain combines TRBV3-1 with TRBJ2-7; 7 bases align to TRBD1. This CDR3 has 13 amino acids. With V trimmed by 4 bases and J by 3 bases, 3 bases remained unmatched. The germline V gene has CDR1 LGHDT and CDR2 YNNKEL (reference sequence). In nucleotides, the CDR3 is TGTGCCAGCAGCCCCTCAGGGGGCTACGAGCAGTACGTC. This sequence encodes CASSPSGGYEQYV.

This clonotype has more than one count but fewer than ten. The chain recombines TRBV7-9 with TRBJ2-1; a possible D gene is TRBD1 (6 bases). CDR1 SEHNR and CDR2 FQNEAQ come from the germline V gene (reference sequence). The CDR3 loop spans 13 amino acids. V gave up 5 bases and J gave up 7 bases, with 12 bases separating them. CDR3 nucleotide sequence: TGTGCCAGCAGCCTACCTGACAGGAATGAGCAGTTCTTC. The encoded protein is CASSLPDRNEQFF.

The CDR3 protein is CASSPPGTGDGYTF. The CDR3 DNA follows: TGTGCCAGCAGTCCCCCCGGGACAGGGGATGGCTACACCTTC. The chain joins TRBV28 to TRBJ1-2; 10 bases are a match to TRBD1. Trimming at V came to 5 bases and at J to 6 bases, leaving 6 bases not matched to a gene. The CDR3 runs to 14 residues. Germline V gene lookup returns CDR1 MDHEN and CDR2 SYDVKM.

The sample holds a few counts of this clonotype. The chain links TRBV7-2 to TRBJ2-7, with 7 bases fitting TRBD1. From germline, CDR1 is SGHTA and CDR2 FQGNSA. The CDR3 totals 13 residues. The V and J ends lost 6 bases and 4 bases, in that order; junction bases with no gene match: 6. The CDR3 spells CASSRDRKYEQYF. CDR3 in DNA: TGTGCCAGCAGTCGGGACAGAAAATACGAGCAGTACTTC.

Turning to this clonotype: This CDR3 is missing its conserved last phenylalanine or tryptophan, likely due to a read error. The CDR3 region has the DNA TGTGCCAGCAGTTTACCCTGGGACATTAATCAGCCCCAGCATTCT. Translating gives CASSLPWDINQPQHS. V gene TRBV28 combines with J gene TRBJ1-5; a weak D match, TRBD1 (6 bases). This CDR3 contains 15 residues. V lost 2 bases, J lost 4 bases, and 12 bases lay in between. Germline assignment: CDR1 MDHEN and CDR2 SYDVKM.

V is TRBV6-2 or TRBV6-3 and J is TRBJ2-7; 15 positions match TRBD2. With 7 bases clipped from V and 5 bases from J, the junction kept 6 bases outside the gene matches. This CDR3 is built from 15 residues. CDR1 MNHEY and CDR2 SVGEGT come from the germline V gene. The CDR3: CASMGLAGGNDEQYV. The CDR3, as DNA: TGTGCCAGCATGGGACTAGCGGGAGGTAACGACGAGCAGTACGTC.

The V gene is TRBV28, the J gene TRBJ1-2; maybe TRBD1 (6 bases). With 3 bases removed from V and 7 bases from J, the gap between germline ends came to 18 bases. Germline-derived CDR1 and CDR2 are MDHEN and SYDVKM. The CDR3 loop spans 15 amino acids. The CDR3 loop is CASSLASGGRIGYTF. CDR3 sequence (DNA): TGTGCCAGCAGTTTGGCATCGGGGGGGCGCATTGGCTACACCTTC.